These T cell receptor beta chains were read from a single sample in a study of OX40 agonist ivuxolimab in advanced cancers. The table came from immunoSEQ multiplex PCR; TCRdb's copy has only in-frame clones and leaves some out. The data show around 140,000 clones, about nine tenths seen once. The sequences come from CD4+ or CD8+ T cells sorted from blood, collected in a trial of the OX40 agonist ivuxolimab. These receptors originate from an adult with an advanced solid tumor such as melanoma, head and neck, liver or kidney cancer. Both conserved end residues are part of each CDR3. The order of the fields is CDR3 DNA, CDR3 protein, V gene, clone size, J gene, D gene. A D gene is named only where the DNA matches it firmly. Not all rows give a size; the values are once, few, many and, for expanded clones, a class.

CDR3nt: TGTGCCAGCAGCTCTGGACTAGCGGAGACCCAGTACTTC
CDR3aa: CASSSGLAETQYF
v_gene: TRBV13
abundance: -
j_gene: TRBJ2-5
d_gene: TRBD2

CDR3nt: TGCGCCAGCAGCTTGGCGCTAGCGGGACAAAAGACCTCCTACGAGCAGTACTTC
CDR3aa: CASSLALAGQKTSYEQYF
v_gene: TRBV5-1
abundance: -
j_gene: TRBJ2-7
d_gene: TRBD2

CDR3nt: TGTGCCAGCAGCTCCAGGACAGGGGACTCACCCCTCCACTTT
CDR3aa: CASSSRTGDSPLHF
v_gene: TRBV7-2
abundance: -
j_gene: TRBJ1-6
d_gene: TRBD1

CDR3nt: TGTGCCACCAGCCCCCAGAGGAGGTGGATGGGAGAAGAGACCCAGTACTTC
CDR3aa: CATSPQRRWMGEETQYF
v_gene: TRBV15
abundance: -
j_gene: TRBJ2-5
d_gene: -

CDR3nt: TGTGCCAGTAGTTCCAGAGCCCACCCTGGCGAGCAGTACTTC
CDR3aa: CASSSRAHPGEQYF
v_gene: TRBV19
abundance: -
j_gene: TRBJ2-7
d_gene: -

CDR3nt: TGTGCCAGCAGCCGGGGGGCTTCGTACGAGCAGTACTTC
CDR3aa: CASSRGASYEQYF
v_gene: TRBV28
abundance: -
j_gene: TRBJ2-7
d_gene: -

CDR3nt: TGTGCCAGCAGCCTCAGTGGGGTAGCGGGAGGAGGTGAGCAGTACTTC
CDR3aa: CASSLSGVAGGGEQYF
v_gene: TRBV11-2
abundance: -
j_gene: TRBJ2-7
d_gene: TRBD2

CDR3nt: TGTGCCAGCAGCGTTTTCTCTAGCGGGATCACAGATACGCAGTATTTT
CDR3aa: CASSVFSSGITDTQYF
v_gene: TRBV9
abundance: -
j_gene: TRBJ2-3
d_gene: TRBD2

CDR3nt: TGTGCCAGCTCACCACCCGCAGGGGTCGGAAACACCATATATTTT
CDR3aa: CASSPPAGVGNTIYF
v_gene: TRBV18
abundance: -
j_gene: TRBJ1-3
d_gene: -

CDR3nt: TGTGCCACCACAGGGGACACTGAAGCTTTCTTT
CDR3aa: CATTGDTEAFF
v_gene: TRBV10-3
abundance: -
j_gene: TRBJ1-1
d_gene: TRBD1

CDR3nt: TGTGCCAGCAGCCCTCAGGGAAGTAACAATCAGCCCCAGCATTTT
CDR3aa: CASSPQGSNNQPQHF
v_gene: TRBV11-3
abundance: -
j_gene: TRBJ1-5
d_gene: -

CDR3nt: TGCGCCAGCAGCTTTGGAGGGGGCGAGGCTGAAGCTTTCTTT
CDR3aa: CASSFGGGEAEAFF
v_gene: TRBV5-1
abundance: -
j_gene: TRBJ1-1
d_gene: TRBD1

CDR3nt: TGTGCCAGCAGTTTACTCGGGGGATCCTACGAGCAGTACTTC
CDR3aa: CASSLLGGSYEQYF
v_gene: TRBV27
abundance: once
j_gene: TRBJ2-7
d_gene: -

CDR3nt: TGTGCCAGCAACCCCGGACAGGGACCCAATCAGCCCCAGCATTTT
CDR3aa: CASNPGQGPNQPQHF
v_gene: TRBV27
abundance: -
j_gene: TRBJ1-5
d_gene: TRBD1

CDR3nt: TGTGCCAGCAGCTTGAACAGGGACACTGAAGCTTTCTTT
CDR3aa: CASSLNRDTEAFF
v_gene: TRBV5-8
abundance: -
j_gene: TRBJ1-1
d_gene: -

CDR3nt: TGCGCCAGCAGCTTGGAGATCGCTGGGGCCAACGTCCTGACTTTC
CDR3aa: CASSLEIAGANVLTF
v_gene: TRBV5-1
abundance: -
j_gene: TRBJ2-6
d_gene: -

CDR3nt: TGTGCCAGCAGCGCTAGACAGGGCCCCTCTGGGGCCAACGTCCTGACTTTC
CDR3aa: CASSARQGPSGANVLTF
v_gene: TRBV9
abundance: -
j_gene: TRBJ2-6
d_gene: TRBD1

CDR3nt: TGTGCCAGCAGCGTAGTGGTGGGAGTCAACACCGGGGAGCTGTTTTTT
CDR3aa: CASSVVVGVNTGELFF
v_gene: TRBV9
abundance: -
j_gene: TRBJ2-2
d_gene: -

CDR3nt: TGTGCCAGCAGCTTAATCCCACTACATTGGGATACGCAGTATTTT
CDR3aa: CASSLIPLHWDTQYF
v_gene: TRBV7-3
abundance: -
j_gene: TRBJ2-3
d_gene: -

CDR3nt: TGCGCCAGCAGCTTGGCGTCGAGCCGGGACAGGGTATCTCTACGCAGCCGCCCGTTCTTC
CDR3aa: CASSLASSRDRVSLRSRPFF
v_gene: TRBV5-1
abundance: -
j_gene: TRBJ2-1
d_gene: TRBD1

CDR3nt: TGTGCCAGCAGCTTAAACAGCCAAGAGACCCAGTACTTC
CDR3aa: CASSLNSQETQYF
v_gene: TRBV7-2
abundance: -
j_gene: TRBJ2-5
d_gene: -

CDR3nt: TGTGCCTGGAATGTCTTAGCTAGCGGGAGTGGTGAGCAGTTCTTC
CDR3aa: CAWNVLASGSGEQFF
v_gene: TRBV30
abundance: -
j_gene: TRBJ2-1
d_gene: TRBD2

CDR3nt: TGTGCCAGCAGAACCGGACTAGCGGGAGAGGAAGCTGGGGCCAACGTCCTGACTTTC
CDR3aa: CASRTGLAGEEAGANVLTF
v_gene: TRBV14
abundance: once
j_gene: TRBJ2-6
d_gene: TRBD2

CDR3nt: TGTGCCAGCAGTGGGGGACGGGAGGAGCAGTACTTC
CDR3aa: CASSGGREEQYF
v_gene: TRBV2
abundance: -
j_gene: TRBJ2-7
d_gene: -

CDR3nt: TGCGCCAGCAGCCCGATGGGACAGCCAAACTATGGCTACACCTTC
CDR3aa: CASSPMGQPNYGYTF
v_gene: TRBV5-1
abundance: -
j_gene: TRBJ1-2
d_gene: TRBD1

CDR3nt: TGCGCCAGCAGCCCGGGACAGGGGTATTCACCCCTCCACTTT
CDR3aa: CASSPGQGYSPLHF
v_gene: TRBV5-1
abundance: -
j_gene: TRBJ1-6
d_gene: TRBD1

CDR3nt: TGTGCCAGCAGTCCTGGGACGGCAGTTGGTAATGAAAAACTGTTTTTT
CDR3aa: CASSPGTAVGNEKLFF
v_gene: TRBV28
abundance: -
j_gene: TRBJ1-4
d_gene: -

CDR3nt: TGTGCCAGTAGTATTGGTCTTCTCAATGAGCAGTTCTTC
CDR3aa: CASSIGLLNEQFF
v_gene: TRBV19
abundance: -
j_gene: TRBJ2-1
d_gene: -

CDR3nt: TGTGCCAGCAGCCGGGGGCCGGACGGTACTAACTATGGCTACACCTTC
CDR3aa: CASSRGPDGTNYGYTF
v_gene: TRBV5-4
abundance: -
j_gene: TRBJ1-2
d_gene: -

CDR3nt: TGCGCCAGCAGGCGGAGCGGGGGCCTCCAAGAGACCCAGTACTTC
CDR3aa: CASRRSGGLQETQYF
v_gene: TRBV5-1
abundance: many
j_gene: TRBJ2-5
d_gene: TRBD2

CDR3nt: TGTGCCAGCTCATCTGCCTACGAGCAGTACTTC
CDR3aa: CASSSAYEQYF
v_gene: TRBV18
abundance: -
j_gene: TRBJ2-7
d_gene: -

CDR3nt: TGTGCCAGCAGCCCAAGGACAGGGTATGAAAAACTGTTTTTT
CDR3aa: CASSPRTGYEKLFF
v_gene: TRBV14
abundance: -
j_gene: TRBJ1-4
d_gene: TRBD1

CDR3nt: TGTGCCACTAAACAACCCTATGGCTACACCTTC
CDR3aa: CATKQPYGYTF
v_gene: TRBV11-2
abundance: -
j_gene: TRBJ1-2
d_gene: -

CDR3nt: TGTGCCAGCAGCTTAGATCGGGGGACAGGGTTCTACGAGCAGTACTTC
CDR3aa: CASSLDRGTGFYEQYF
v_gene: TRBV11-2
abundance: few
j_gene: TRBJ2-7
d_gene: TRBD1

CDR3nt: TGTGCCTGGAGTGTAGTATCGCGTGGAAACACCATATATTTT
CDR3aa: CAWSVVSRGNTIYF
v_gene: TRBV30
abundance: once
j_gene: TRBJ1-3
d_gene: -

CDR3nt: TGTGCCAGCACCAAAGCGGGGTTCGGTGGCTACACCTTC
CDR3aa: CASTKAGFGGYTF
v_gene: TRBV28
abundance: -
j_gene: TRBJ1-2
d_gene: -

CDR3nt: TGTGCCAGTTCCCCGGGACAGCTTATGAACACTGAAGCTTTCTTT
CDR3aa: CASSPGQLMNTEAFF
v_gene: TRBV19
abundance: -
j_gene: TRBJ1-1
d_gene: TRBD1

CDR3nt: TGTGCCAGCAGTGGAGGGGTCGCGTACGAGCAGTACTTC
CDR3aa: CASSGGVAYEQYF
v_gene: TRBV2
abundance: few
j_gene: TRBJ2-7
d_gene: -

CDR3nt: TGTGCCAGCAGCTTACTATGGTCTGGAAACACCATATATTTT
CDR3aa: CASSLLWSGNTIYF
v_gene: TRBV11-1
abundance: -
j_gene: TRBJ1-3
d_gene: -